Listed here are 24 T cell receptor beta chains from one sample, sequenced in a study of vaccination and CD4 T cells after COVID-19 (dated by TCRdb to between 2021 and 2023). Per the publication, the treatment or condition label means: approximately nine-day PBMC culture with coronavirus spike peptide pools or control peptides (ViraFEST assay). Receptor amplification or capture employed PCR. Sequencer: Illumina iSeq 100. TCR sequencing of DNA from cultured CD4+ T cells used the Oncomine TCR Beta short-read assay at the Johns Hopkins FTIC core. TCRdb handled the public reads itself, with Q25 trimming in fastp and clone calling in MiXCR, and kept productive beta chains. Rows are combined by CDR3 protein, so each entry shows the most common genes and DNA. For this sample the table gives about 20,000 distinct CDR3 sequences, of which around 50% were detected only once. Less than 8% of the sample rests with the top ten.

These receptors are not linked to any known antigen. The source material was CD4+ T cells from blood, cultured in vitro. The receptor set was obtained from a human donor who had recovered from COVID-19.

V usage is TRBV12-3 or TRBV12-4 and J usage is TRBJ2-2, with D perhaps TRBD1 (6 bases). The CDR3 runs to 14 residues. V lost 5 bases, J lost 6 bases, and 13 bases lay in between. The CDR3 sequence: CASSSNRAAGELFF. In DNA form, the CDR3 reads TGTGCCAGCAGTAGCAACAGGGCGGCCGGGGAGCTGTTTTTT.

This chain joins TRBV20-1 and TRBJ1-1; D unclear. There are 14 residues in the CDR3. Trimming cost V 1 base and J 4 bases, with 13 bases left between them. Germline values: CDR1 DFQATT, CDR2 SNEGSKA (reference sequence). The CDR3: CSARGRDGVTEAFF. CDR3 coding DNA: TGCAGTGCTAGAGGGCGAGATGGGGTCACTGAAGCTTTCTTT.

The CDR3 DNA reads as TGTGCCAGCAGTTATTTGGCGCTAGGAGGAGGGACAAACTATGGCTACACCTTC. Protein: CASSYLALGGGTNYGYTF. The chain couples TRBV6-2 or TRBV6-3 to TRBJ1-2; D may be TRBD1 (6 bases). Germline assignment: CDR1 MNHEY and CDR2 SVGEGT. Trimming pared 3 bases from V and 2 bases from J, leaving 22 bases between. CDR3 size: 18 residues.

This clonotype turned up a few times. The CDR3 is CASRSKLRDRDYEQYF. The DNA of the CDR3 is TGTGCCAGCCGATCTAAACTCCGGGACAGGGACTACGAGCAGTACTTC. The chain employs TRBV7-9 and TRBJ2-7; 9 positions match TRBD1. V lost 8 bases, J lost 3 bases, and 14 bases stayed unmatched. This CDR3 is built from 16 residues. Germline values: CDR1 SEHNR, CDR2 FQNEAQ (reference sequence).

This clonotype was observed a handful of times. The chain has TRBV2 and TRBJ1-2; a weak D match, TRBD1 (5 bases). V lost 8 bases and J lost 4, with 14 bases in between. Germline V gene sequence: CDR1 SNHLY, CDR2 FYNNEI. This CDR3 spans 13 amino acids. This chain's CDR3 is CASRGQGSYGYTF. The CDR3, as DNA: TGTGCCAGCCGCGGGCAGGGAAGCTATGGCTACACCTTC.

This clonotype was detected only a few times. The rearrangement uses TRBV7-3 and TRBJ2-7; 14 bases agree with TRBD2. V gave up 5 bases and J gave up 5 bases; unmatched junction bases: 5. The CDR3 consists of 15 residues. CDR1 and CDR2 from the germline V gene are SGHTA and FQGTGA. CDR3 DNA sequence: TGTGCCAGCAGCCCGGGACTAGCGGGAGTCCACGAGCAGTACTTC. This sequence encodes CASSPGLAGVHEQYF.

The V call is TRBV4-1, the J call TRBJ1-6; TRBD1 agrees at 7 bases. J was trimmed by 2 bases and V by 0 bases; bases with no gene match: 4. The CDR3 is 17 residues long. Germline CDR1 and CDR2: MGHRA and YSYEKL. The CDR3 spells CASSQDRDSAYNSPLHF. CDR3 coding DNA: TGCGCCAGCAGCCAAGACCGGGACAGCGCCTATAATTCACCCCTCCACTTT.

The chain recombines TRBV11-2 with TRBJ2-5; D ambiguous. Trimming removed 1 base from V and 4 bases from J, with 1 base in between. CDR1 and CDR2 from the germline V gene are SGHAT and FQNNGV. This CDR3 contains 11 residues. CDR3 in DNA: TGTGCCAGCAGCTTAGCAGAGACCCAGTACTTC. It translates to CASSLAETQYF.

The chain joins TRBV6-1 to TRBJ1-2; no clear D. Germline V gene lookup returns CDR1 MNHNS and CDR2 SASEGT. Trimming took off 3 bases at V and 4 bases at J, with 21 bases between the two ends. CDR3 length: 17 amino acids. The CDR3 bases are TGTGCCAGCAGTGACCGTTACCCAATCCCTGGCCTCTATGGCTACACCTTC. It codes for CASSDRYPIPGLYGYTF.

This clonotype occurred a few times. The rearrangement joins TRBV27 to TRBJ1-2; D gene uncertain. This CDR3 has 14 residues. V was clipped by 2 bases and J by 5 bases, with 12 bases between them. Germline V gene sequence: CDR1 MNHEY, CDR2 SMNVEV (reference sequence). CDR3 in amino acids: CASSLRSDRYGYTF. The CDR3 DNA follows: TGTGCCAGCAGTTTACGTTCAGACCGTTATGGCTACACCTTC.

In its sample, this clonotype was seen once. The chain couples TRBV11-2 to TRBJ2-7, with D unclear. The CDR3 is 12 amino acids. CDR1 SGHAT and CDR2 FQNNGV come from the germline V gene. V lost 1 base, J lost 1 base, and 2 bases lay in between. Here the CDR3 reads CASSLVSYEQYF. The CDR3 DNA is TGTGCCAGCAGCTTAGTTTCCTACGAGCAGTACTTC. Using reference TRBV11-2 and TRBJ2-7 for the parts outside the CDR3, the full variable domain is EAGVAQSPRYKIIEKRQSVAFWCNPISGHATLYWYQQILGQGPKLLIQFQNNGVVDDSQLPKDRFSAERLKGVDSTLKIQPAKLEDSAVYLCASSLVSYEQYFGPGTRLTVT.

Only one count was recorded for this clonotype. The V call is TRBV19, the J call TRBJ1-2, with 7 nucleotides matching TRBD1. Trimming took 5 bases from V and 6 from J; bases not matched to a gene: 9. Germline lookup yields CDR1 LNHDA and CDR2 SQIVND (reference sequence). The CDR3 extends over 14 amino acids. As DNA, the CDR3 is TGTGCCAGTAGTGTACAGGGGTTTGTCCATGGCTACACCTTC. Amino acids: CASSVQGFVHGYTF.

Here the CDR3 DNA reads TGTGCCAGCATCCCACTGAGGACTAGCGGGGGGACAAACCACGAGCAGTACTTC. Its protein is CASIPLRTSGGTNHEQYF. The rearrangement joins TRBV21-1 to TRBJ2-7; the table's D gene call, TRBD2, was not cross checked with the DNA. TRBV21-1 is an annotated pseudogene. The CDR3 spans 18 residues.

The chain has TRBV15 and TRBJ2-2; D call uncertain. The length of the CDR3 is 16 residues. Trimming shortened V by 0 bases and J by 1 base, and 9 bases separated the two germline ends. Germline loops: CDR1 LNHNV, CDR2 YYDKDF (reference sequence). For the CDR3, the DNA is TGTGCCACCAGCAGAGATGGCACCGTGAACACCGGGGAGCTGTTTTTT. Translating gives CATSRDGTVNTGELFF.

CDR3 coding DNA: TGTGCCACCAGTAGGCCGGGGGCCGGGGAGCTGTTTTTT. Amino acids: CATSRPGAGELFF. V usage is TRBV24-1 and J usage is TRBJ2-2; a possible D gene is TRBD2 (6 bases). This CDR3 has 13 amino acids. Trimming left V 6 bases short and J 6 bases short, with 10 bases between. Germline CDR1 KGHDR, CDR2 SFDVKD.

This sequence joins TRBV5-1 and TRBJ1-1, with D perhaps matching TRBD1 (6 bases). Germline V gene lookup returns CDR1 SGHRS and CDR2 YFSETQ. Trimming stripped 0 bases from V and 0 bases from J, with 12 bases between. CDR3 length: 16 amino acids. CDR3 loop: CASSLAGAGVNTEAFF. The CDR3 nucleotides are TGCGCCAGCAGCTTGGCCGGAGCAGGGGTGAACACTGAAGCTTTCTTT.

The chain links TRBV11-2 to TRBJ2-1; TRBD2 matches 11 bases. The CDR3 has 15 residues. From germline, CDR1 is SGHAT and CDR2 FQNNGV. Germline trimming cut 1 base from V and 8 bases from J; bases unmatched to any gene: 4. Here the CDR3 reads CASSLGLAGGDEQFF. As DNA, the CDR3 is TGTGCCAGCAGCTTAGGTTTAGCGGGAGGGGATGAGCAGTTCTTC. The variable domain in full, completed from reference TRBV11-2 and TRBJ2-1, reads EAGVAQSPRYKIIEKRQSVAFWCNPISGHATLYWYQQILGQGPKLLIQFQNNGVVDDSQLPKDRFSAERLKGVDSTLKIQPAKLEDSAVYLCASSLGLAGGDEQFFGPGTRLTVL.

V is TRBV18 and J is TRBJ2-3; 8 bases line up with TRBD2. Germline CDR1 and CDR2: KGHSH and LQKENI. The CDR3 sequence is 14 residues long. The trim removed 9 bases at V and 3 bases at J, leaving 8 bases unmatched. As DNA, the CDR3 is TGTGCCAGTTCCGAGACGGGGGGGACAGATACGCAGTATTTT. This gives the protein CASSETGGTDTQYF.

The chain has TRBV6-4 and TRBJ1-1; 8 bases fit TRBD1. CDR3 size: 17 residues. Unmatched junction bases numbered 11, after V lost 0 bases and J lost 5 bases. CDR1 and CDR2 from the germline V gene are MRHNA and SNTAGT. CDR3 DNA sequence: TGTGCCAGCAGTGACTCCAGGGGGCGCATAGCTCGAACTGAAGCTTTCTTT. This codes for CASSDSRGRIARTEAFF.

V is TRBV6-2 or TRBV6-3 and J is TRBJ2-6; D may be TRBD1 (5 bases). V lost 6 bases to trimming and J lost 4 bases, with 10 bases between them. CDR1 and CDR2 (germline): MNHEY, SVGEGT. The length of the CDR3 is 14 residues. CDR3 DNA: TGTGCCAGCAGACAGGTTACGGGGGCCAACGTCCTGACTTTC. It yields the protein CASRQVTGANVLTF.

In this sample, this clonotype turned up a few times. The J gene is TRBJ1-4, the V gene TRBV7-6; no firm D call. From germline, CDR1 is SGHVS and CDR2 FNYEAQ. V lost 1 base and J 5 bases, leaving 11 bases between the germline ends. This CDR3 region has 15 residues. This CDR3 is CASSLGRNGNEKLFF. The CDR3 region has the DNA TGTGCCAGCAGCTTAGGCCGAAACGGCAATGAAAAACTGTTTTTT.

The gene calls are TRBV9 and TRBJ1-1; the D gene is possibly TRBD1 (5 bases). The CDR3 spans 16 residues. V was trimmed by 0 bases and J by 0 bases, leaving 12 bases between them. The germline V gene encodes CDR1 SGDLS and CDR2 YYNGEE. The CDR3 coding sequence is TGTGCCAGCAGCGTAGTGCTAGGGACCATGAACACTGAAGCTTTCTTT. This codes for CASSVVLGTMNTEAFF.

The CDR3: CASSSGARETQYF. DNA of the CDR3: TGTGCCAGCAGCTCGGGGGCGAGAGAGACCCAGTACTTC. The chain employs TRBV5-4 and TRBJ2-5, with D tentatively TRBD1 or TRBD2 (6 bases each). Germline V gene lookup returns CDR1 SGHNT and CDR2 YYREEE (reference sequence). Trimming removed 3 bases from V and 4 bases from J, with 10 bases in between. This CDR3 comprises 13 residues.

This clonotype appeared a few times. The chain joins TRBV27 to TRBJ2-1, with 9 bases identical to TRBD2. The length of the CDR3 is 16 residues. Germline values: CDR1 MNHEY, CDR2 SMNVEV (reference sequence). V was clipped by 8 bases and J by 4 bases; unmatched bases: 12. This CDR3 reads CASYYRGLAVYNEQFF. The CDR3 coding sequence is TGTGCCAGCTATTACAGGGGACTAGCCGTTTACAATGAGCAGTTCTTC.